This entry lists 25 T cell receptor beta chains sequenced from one sample in a study of blood T cell repertoires in COVID-19. Assay: immunoSEQ multiplex PCR; the TCRdb copy retains only in-frame clones and omits some. The data contain about 260,000 clones, approximately 89% of them singletons. Sequencing was carried out using PBMCs or T cells enriched from blood (not recorded which). The source is a woman between 40 and 50 years old with acute COVID-19.

J is TRBJ1-4 and V is TRBV7-9; the D is unclear. V dropped 2 bases and J dropped 5 bases, with 9 bases sitting between them. The V gene's germline CDR1 is SEHNR and CDR2 FQNEAQ (reference sequence). The CDR3 is made up of 14 amino acids. The CDR3, as DNA: TGTGCCAGCAGCTTACCGGTTCGAAATGAAAAACTGTTTTTT. It is translated as CASSLPVRNEKLFF.

The chain carries TRBV28 and TRBJ2-7; 9 nucleotides agree with TRBD1. The CDR3 covers 14 residues. Per the germline V gene, CDR1 is MDHEN and CDR2 is SYDVKM. Germline trimming cut 9 bases from V and 6 bases from J; bases unmatched to any gene: 12. In DNA, the CDR3 is TGTGCCAGTCAAAACCTAGGACAGGGGCGCGAGCAGTACGTC. Its protein is CASQNLGQGREQYV.

This chain joins TRBV5-5 and TRBJ2-2, with a weak D call TRBD2 (5 bases). The germline V gene encodes CDR1 SGHKS and CDR2 YYEKEE (reference sequence). CDR3 length equals 16 residues. Deletions cut 4 bases from V and 6 bases from J, with 19 bases between. The CDR3 here is CASSRRASPDPGELFF. DNA of the CDR3: TGTGCCAGCAGCAGACGGGCTAGCCCCGACCCCGGGGAGCTGTTTTTT.

The chain combines TRBV6-2 or TRBV6-3 with TRBJ2-3, with 13 bases matching TRBD2. The V gene's germline CDR1 is MNHEY and CDR2 SVGEGT. There are 16 residues in the CDR3. J was trimmed by 5 bases and V by 1 base; bases with no gene match: 3. This CDR3 reads CASSYWTSGRGDTQYF. The CDR3 coding sequence is TGTGCCAGCAGTTACTGGACTAGCGGGAGAGGAGATACGCAGTATTTT.

The chain has TRBV18 and TRBJ2-7; D perhaps matches TRBD1 (6 bases). Germline V gene data show CDR1 as KGHSH and CDR2 as LQKENI. The length of the CDR3 is 17 residues. V lost 3 bases to trimming and J lost 4 bases, with 22 bases between them. The CDR3 DNA reads TGTGCCAGCTCACCCTCGATGACAGGCGCTAGGTCGTACGAGCAGTACTTC. Amino acid sequence: CASSPSMTGARSYEQYF.

This chain joins TRBV21-1 and TRBJ2-7; the table calls TRBD1, which could not be checked here. TRBV21-1 is labeled a pseudogene. This CDR3 has 14 amino acids. CDR3 DNA: TGTGCCAGCAGATCAGGGGTTTGTTCCTACGAGCAGTACGTC. Translation gives CASRSGVCSYEQYV.

This clone was detected a few times. The J gene is TRBJ1-1, the V gene TRBV30; 9 nucleotides match TRBD1. The CDR3 runs 15 residues. Germline V gives CDR1 GTSNPN, CDR2 SVGIG (reference sequence). V shed 4 bases, J shed 0 bases, and the junction held 6 bases outside the gene matches. As DNA, the CDR3 is TGTGCCTGGACCGGGGGACAGGGCGTGAACACTGAAGCTTTCTTT. It is translated as CAWTGGQGVNTEAFF.

The V call is TRBV6-5, the J call TRBJ1-6; 8 nucleotides line up with TRBD1. V lost 5 bases, J lost 8 bases, and 8 bases stayed unmatched. Germline loops: CDR1 MNHEY, CDR2 SVGAGI. This CDR3 region has 15 residues. CDR3 sequence: CASSPLQGAHSPLHF. The CDR3 DNA sequence: TGTGCCAGCAGTCCCCTTCAGGGGGCTCATTCACCCCTCCACTTT.

V is TRBV5-1 and J is TRBJ2-3; 15 positions match TRBD2. In germline, CDR1 is SGHRS, CDR2 YFSETQ. CDR3 length: 15 amino acids. Trimming removed 3 bases from V and 5 bases from J; junction bases left unmatched: 1. The CDR3 loop reads CASSSGLAGGDTQYF. For the CDR3, the DNA is TGCGCCAGCAGCTCGGGACTAGCGGGAGGAGATACGCAGTATTTT.

The chain links TRBV4-1 to TRBJ2-3, with TRBD2 as a possible D gene (5 bases). The CDR3 spans 17 residues. Germline-derived CDR1 and CDR2 are MGHRA and YSYEKL. V gave up 3 bases and J gave up 6 bases, with 22 bases separating them. This chain's CDR3 is CASSHTLRGSSRDTQYF. CDR3 DNA: TGCGCCAGCAGCCATACCCTTAGAGGGAGTTCTAGGGATACGCAGTATTTT.

The chain joins TRBV3-1 (or the pseudogene TRBV3-2) to TRBJ1-2; possible D gene TRBD1, 5 bases. V dropped 1 base and J dropped 14 bases, with 17 bases sitting between them. The CDR3 is made up of 13 amino acids. Per the germline V gene, CDR1 is LGHDT and CDR2 is YNNKEL (reference sequence). This CDR3 is CASSQGNGGGWTF. In DNA, the CDR3 is TGTGCCAGCAGCCAAGGCAACGGCGGGGGGTGGACCTTC.

The rearrangement uses TRBV20-1 and TRBJ2-7; 10 bases are shared with TRBD2. The J segment lost 2 bases and the V segment lost 3 bases, leaving 10 bases of the junction unmatched. Germline values: CDR1 DFQATT, CDR2 SNEGSKA (reference sequence). CDR3 size: 16 residues. CDR3 sequence: CSASGLAGDAAYEQYF. CDR3 bases: TGCAGTGCTAGTGGCCTAGCGGGAGACGCAGCCTACGAGCAGTACTTC.

This chain joins TRBV11-3 and TRBJ1-1, with TRBD1 matching over 11 bases. After removal of 5 bases from V and 0 bases from J, the junction contained 5 bases not matched to a gene. This CDR3 contains 16 residues. Germline V lookup: CDR1 SGHNT, CDR2 YENEEA. DNA for the CDR3: TGTGCCAGCAGCGTGGGACAGGGGGAGATGAACACTGAAGCTTTCTTT. Amino acid sequence: CASSVGQGEMNTEAFF.

CDR3: CAIGRTTEAFF. The CDR3 DNA sequence: TGTGCCATCGGGAGGACAACTGAAGCTTTCTTT. J is TRBJ1-1 and V is TRBV10-3, with D tentatively TRBD1 (5 bases). CDR1 is ENHRY, CDR2 SYGVKD, per germline. This CDR3 comprises 11 residues. The V end lost 8 bases, the J end lost 5 bases, and 9 bases lay between the germline ends.

V is TRBV19 and J is TRBJ1-3, with 7 bases fitting TRBD1. After removal of 0 bases from V and 4 bases from J, the junction contained 3 bases not matched to a gene. Germline values: CDR1 LNHDA, CDR2 SQIVND (reference sequence). The CDR3 totals 15 residues. CDR3 DNA sequence: TGTGCCAGTAGTATAGATCGACAGGGAGGAAACACCATATATTTT. Its protein is CASSIDRQGGNTIYF. Full variable domain (outside the CDR3, taken from reference TRBV19 and TRBJ1-3): DGGITQSPKYLFRKEGQNVTLSCEQNLNHDAMYWYRQDPGQGLRLIYYSQIVNDFQKGDIAEGYSVSREKKESFPLTVTSAQKNPTAFYLCASSIDRQGGNTIYFGEGSWLTVV.

This clone has a handful of counts. The DNA for the CDR3 is TGCGCCAGCAGCCATGGGGGCCACAGGGGTGGGCGGACCGGGGAGCTGTTTTTT. Its translation is CASSHGGHRGGRTGELFF. V is TRBV4-3 and J is TRBJ2-2; 7 bases are a match to TRBD1. The CDR3 covers 18 residues. V dropped 3 bases and J dropped 5; count of bases not matched to a gene: 15. Germline lookup yields CDR1 LGHNA and CDR2 YSLEER.

This chain uses TRBV12-5 with TRBJ2-1; 9 nucleotides align to TRBD2. CDR3 length: 15 residues. After removal of 5 bases from V and 7 bases from J, the junction contained 9 bases not matched to a gene. CDR1 is LGHNT and CDR2 is FRNRAP in the germline V gene. The CDR3 nucleotides are TGTGCTAGTGGTCCCGGGACTAGCCGACTAAATGAGCAGTTCTTC. Protein product: CASGPGTSRLNEQFF. Based on the CDR3 plus reference TRBV12-5 and TRBJ2-1, the full variable domain is DARVTQTPRHKVTEMGQEVTMRCQPILGHNTVFWYRQTMMQGLELLAYFRNRAPLDDSGMPKDRFSAEMPDATLATLKIQPSEPRDSAVYFCASGPGTSRLNEQFFGPGTRLTVL.

The chain carries TRBV6-5 and TRBJ2-7; TRBD2 is a possible D gene (5 bases). CDR1 is MNHEY, CDR2 SVGAGI, per germline. The CDR3 spans 13 residues. Trimming removed 2 bases from V and 7 bases from J, with 12 bases in between. This chain's CDR3 is CASSYLAGGEQYV. DNA for the CDR3: TGTGCCAGCAGTTACCTGGCAGGAGGAGAGCAGTACGTC.

This clone appeared a single time. The V call is TRBV5-1, the J call TRBJ2-2; D is undetermined. With 2 bases removed from V and 4 bases from J, the gap between germline ends came to 9 bases. CDR1 is SGHRS, CDR2 YFSETQ, per germline. The CDR3 loop spans 14 amino acids. The CDR3 loop reads CASSFRQSTGELFF. The CDR3 bases are TGCGCCAGCAGCTTTAGACAATCCACCGGGGAGCTGTTTTTT.

This clone has more than one count but fewer than ten. The genes are TRBV19 and TRBJ2-3, with 12 bases identical to TRBD2. Germline trimming cut 5 bases from V and 4 bases from J; bases unmatched to any gene: 7. Germline V gene data show CDR1 as LNHDA and CDR2 as SQIVND (reference sequence). CDR3 length: 16 residues. CDR3 loop: CASSSLAGGISDTQYF. The CDR3, as DNA: TGTGCCAGTAGTTCTCTAGCGGGAGGGATATCAGATACGCAGTATTTT.

This chain connects TRBV24-1 to TRBJ2-3; 9 nucleotides align to TRBD1. CDR3 length: 16 residues. The V and J ends lost 4 bases and 5 bases, in that order; junction bases with no gene match: 9. The germline V gene has CDR1 KGHDR and CDR2 SFDVKD. CDR3 sequence: CATSERTGGEEDTQYF. DNA of the CDR3: TGTGCCACCAGTGAGAGAACAGGGGGCGAGGAAGATACGCAGTATTTT.

V usage is TRBV5-1 and J usage is TRBJ2-3; TRBD2 matches at 11 bases. From germline, CDR1 is SGHRS and CDR2 YFSETQ. Trimming at V came to 4 bases and at J to 2 bases, leaving 3 bases not matched to a gene. CDR3 length equals 15 residues. The CDR3 nucleotides read TGCGCCAGCAGCGGGACTAGCGGTTACACAGATACGCAGTATTTT. This gives the protein CASSGTSGYTDTQYF. Supplemented by reference TRBV5-1 and TRBJ2-3, the full variable domain reads KAGVTQTPRYLIKTRGQQVTLSCSPISGHRSVSWYQQTPGQGLQFLFEYFSETQRNKGNFPGRFSGRQFSNSRSEMNVSTLELGDSALYLCASSGTSGYTDTQYFGPGTRLTVL.

This clone was counted once. This sequence joins TRBV19 and TRBJ1-2, with D perhaps TRBD1 (5 bases). The CDR3 extends over 15 amino acids. CDR1 LNHDA and CDR2 SQIVND come from the germline V gene (reference sequence). Trimming pared 6 bases from V and 1 base from J, leaving 15 bases between. In DNA, the CDR3 is TGTGCCAGTAGCGACAGTAGATCATTTAACTATGGCTACACCTTC. The encoded protein is CASSDSRSFNYGYTF.

The chain recombines TRBV14 with TRBJ1-1, with no clear D. The V gene's germline CDR1 is SGHDN and CDR2 FVKESK. V lost 4 bases and J 1 base, leaving 7 bases between the germline ends. The CDR3 covers 13 residues. CDR3 loop: CASSRLSNTEAFF. CDR3 sequence (DNA): TGTGCCAGCAGCCGTCTTTCGAACACTGAAGCTTTCTTT.

V and J are TRBV6-5 and TRBJ1-6; no reliable D call. The CDR3 runs to 15 residues. The germline V and J ends were trimmed by 7 bases and 0 bases, with 10 bases remaining between them. CDR1 is MNHEY and CDR2 is SVGAGI in the germline V gene. This chain's CDR3 is CASKLTISYNSPLHF. In DNA form, the CDR3 reads TGTGCCAGCAAACTAACGATCTCCTATAATTCACCCCTCCACTTT.